This TCR beta chain was sequenced in a study of blood T cell repertoires in COVID-19. Background on the study: Researchers got acute and convalescent COVID-19 samples from the United States, Italy and Spain. T cells, B-cell-depleted T cells, or PBMCs supplied cDNA or gDNA.

Original data processing: For nucleated cells, counts were estimated from reference gene primer amplification. The repertoire was sequenced with immunoSEQ multiplex PCR; TCRdb's copy has only in-frame clones and lacks some. From that table come the V and J calls and clone size; the DNA was used to work out D and trimming. This sample yields roughly 200,000 clones, of which around 85% are seen a single time; more than 3% belongs to the top ten. Trimming left V 1 base short and J 6 bases short, with 9 bases between. The CDR3 has 13 amino acids. Germline V gene lookup returns CDR1 MDHEN and CDR2 SYDVKM.

This sequence joins TRBV28 and TRBJ1-2; D possibly corresponds to TRBD1 (5 bases). This TCR was sampled from a man aged 55 to 70 with acute or convalescent COVID-19. Source material: peripheral blood. CDR3 region: CASSLYRGNGYTF. DNA of the CDR3: TGTGCCAGCAGTTTATATCGGGGGAATGGCTACACCTTC.